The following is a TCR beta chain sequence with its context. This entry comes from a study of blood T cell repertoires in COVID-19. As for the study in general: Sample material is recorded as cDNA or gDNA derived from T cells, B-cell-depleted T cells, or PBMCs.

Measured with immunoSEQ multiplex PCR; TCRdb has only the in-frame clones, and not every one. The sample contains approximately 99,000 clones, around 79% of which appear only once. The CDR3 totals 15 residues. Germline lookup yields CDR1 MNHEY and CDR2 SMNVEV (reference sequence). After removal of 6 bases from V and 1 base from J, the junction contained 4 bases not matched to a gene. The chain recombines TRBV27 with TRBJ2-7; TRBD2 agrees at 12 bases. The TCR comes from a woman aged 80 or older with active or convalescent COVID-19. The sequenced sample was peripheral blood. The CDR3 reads CASRPSGRGSYEQYF. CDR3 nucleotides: TGTGCCAGCAGACCTAGCGGGAGGGGGTCCTACGAGCAGTACTTC.